Listed below are T cell receptor beta chains from one sample, sequenced in a study of identical twins' blood T cells. MiXCR, run by TCRdb on the 5' RACE reads, gives a single entry per CDR3 protein. Of hundreds of thousands of distinct CDR3 sequences listed, under 30% are singletons. The sample comprised PBMCs. Receptor source: a woman aged 18-50 years in good health. CDR3s include the opening cysteine and the closing phenylalanine or tryptophan. A D gene is named only where the DNA matches it firmly. The size of a clone is reported for some rows only, either as once, few or many, or as a class for expanded clones.

v_gene,j_gene,d_gene,abundance,CDR3nt,CDR3aa
TRBV7-6,TRBJ2-7,-,many,TGTGCCAGCAGCTTATCTAAGGACTACGAGCAGTACTTC,CASSLSKDYEQYF
TRBV3-1,TRBJ1-2,TRBD1,few,TGTGCCAGCAGCCGCCTCGACAGGGACGCCTATGGCTACACCTTC,CASSRLDRDAYGYTF
TRBV5-1,TRBJ2-7,-,few,TGCGCCAGCAGCTCCCTCACCTACGAGCAGTACTTC,CASSSLTYEQYF
TRBV20-1,TRBJ1-2,-,-,TGCAGTGCTAGTGTGGCTGGCTGGTATGGCTACACCTTC,CSASVAGWYGYTF
TRBV29-1,TRBJ1-1,TRBD1,few,TGCAGCGAATCGGGACAGTTGGGCACTGAAGCTTTCTTT,CSESGQLGTEAFF
TRBV19,TRBJ2-1,TRBD2,-,TGTGCCAGTAGTATTCGTAGCGGGGGGGCGAATGAGCAGTTCTTC,CASSIRSGGANEQFF
TRBV27,TRBJ2-3,-,-,TGTGCCAGCAGTTTTTGGGGATCTTCAGATACGCAGTATTTT,CASSFWGSSDTQYF
TRBV5-1,TRBJ2-1,-,few,TGCGCCAGCAGCGGCGGGACTCATAGCAATGAGCAGTTCTTC,CASSGGTHSNEQFF
TRBV20-1,TRBJ2-7,TRBD2,-,TGCAGTGCTACGACTAGCGAGGGCGAGCAGTACTTC,CSATTSEGEQYF
TRBV29-1,TRBJ2-1,TRBD1,many,TGCAGCGTACGACAGGGTTACAATGAGCAGTTCTTC,CSVRQGYNEQFF
TRBV25-1,TRBJ1-4,-,few,TGTGCCAGCAGTGAGCCCGGGGAAAAACTGTTTTTT,CASSEPGEKLFF
TRBV2,TRBJ1-1,-,-,TGTGCCAGCAGTGAGGGGGGGACAAGGGAGACTGAAGCTTTCTTT,CASSEGGTRETEAFF
TRBV7-2,TRBJ2-2,-,few,TGTGCCAGCAGCTTATCGACTAGTCAGGCCGGGGAGCTGTTTTTT,CASSLSTSQAGELFF
TRBV6-5,TRBJ2-7,-,-,TGTGCCAGCAGTCTACACGGGACGGTTGAGCAGTACTTC,CASSLHGTVEQYF
TRBV7-6,TRBJ2-7,TRBD1,-,TGTGCCAGCAGCTTAGCAGCCGGGACAGGAGTGTGGGAGCAGTACTTC,CASSLAAGTGVWEQYF
TRBV2,TRBJ1-5,-,few,TGTGCCAGCAGTGTTACGTTCAACAATCAGCCCCAGCATTTT,CASSVTFNNQPQHF
TRBV20-1,TRBJ1-1,-,few,TGCAGTGCTAGGGCTACGGTAGGGATCCCTGAAGCTTTCTTT,CSARATVGIPEAFF
TRBV29-1,TRBJ1-2,TRBD1,few,TGCAGCGTAGCGGGACAGGGGGTTGTTGGCTACACCTTC,CSVAGQGVVGYTF
TRBV4-1,TRBJ2-7,-,many,TGCGCCAGCAGCCAAGATATCGGGGCTCGCTACACTGGGCAGTACTTC,CASSQDIGARYTGQYF
TRBV7-6,TRBJ2-2,TRBD1,-,TGTGCCAGCAGCTTAGCTCTGCGACAGGGTTCGAACACCGGGGAGCTGTTTTTT,CASSLALRQGSNTGELFF
TRBV12-5,TRBJ2-4,-,-,TGTGCTAGTGGTTTGGTATACACGACCAAAAACATTCAGTACTTC,CASGLVYTTKNIQYF
TRBV15,TRBJ1-1,-,few,TGTGCCACCAGCAGGTACAAGGGTGGTTCGCGGGACACTGAAGCTTTCTTT,CATSRYKGGSRDTEAFF
TRBV11-2,TRBJ1-6,-,few,TGTGCCAGCAGCTTTGGGCACCTTAATTCACCCCTCCACTTT,CASSFGHLNSPLHF
TRBV12-3/TRBV12-4,TRBJ2-2,-,-,TGTGCCAGCAGCCCTCGATGGACGGTGAACACCGGGGAGCTGTTTTTT,CASSPRWTVNTGELFF
TRBV10-3,TRBJ1-3,TRBD1,-,TGTGCCATCAGTGGGCTCGGACAGGGGGCGTACGGAAACACCATATATTTT,CAISGLGQGAYGNTIYF
TRBV3-1,TRBJ2-1,TRBD2,-,TGTGCCAGCAGCCACGGACTAGCGGGAGTATATAATGAGCAGTTCTTC,CASSHGLAGVYNEQFF
TRBV6-2/TRBV6-3,TRBJ1-5,TRBD1,-,TGTGCCAGCAGTTACTCGACTACAGGGGGTCAGCCCCAGCATTTT,CASSYSTTGGQPQHF
TRBV7-9,TRBJ2-3,TRBD2,-,TGTGCCAGCAGCTTAGCCCCGACTAGCACAGATGCGCAGTATTTT,CASSLAPTSTDAQYF
TRBV5-1,TRBJ1-1,TRBD1,-,TGCGCCAGCAGCTCGGGACAGACGGCCACTGAAGCTTTCTTT,CASSSGQTATEAFF
TRBV6-1,TRBJ1-1,-,-,TGTGGGGGCCTTATGAACACTGAAGCTTTCTTT,CGGLMNTEAFF